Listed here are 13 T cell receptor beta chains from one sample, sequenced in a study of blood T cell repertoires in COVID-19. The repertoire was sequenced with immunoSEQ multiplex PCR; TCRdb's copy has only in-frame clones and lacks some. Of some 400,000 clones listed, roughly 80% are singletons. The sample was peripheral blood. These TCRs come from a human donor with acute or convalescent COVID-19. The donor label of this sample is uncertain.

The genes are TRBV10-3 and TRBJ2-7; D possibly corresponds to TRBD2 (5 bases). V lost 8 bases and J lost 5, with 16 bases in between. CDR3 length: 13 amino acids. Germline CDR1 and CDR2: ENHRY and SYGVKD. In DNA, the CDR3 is TGTGCCATCGCCGCTCTAGCTGGTGACGAGCAGTACTTC. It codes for CAIAALAGDEQYF.

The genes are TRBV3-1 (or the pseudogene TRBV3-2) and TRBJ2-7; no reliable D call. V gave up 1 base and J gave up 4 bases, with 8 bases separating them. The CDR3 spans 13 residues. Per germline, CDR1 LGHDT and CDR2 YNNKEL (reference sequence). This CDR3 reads CASSQVNAYEQYF. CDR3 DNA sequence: TGTGCCAGCAGCCAAGTCAACGCGTACGAGCAGTACTTC.

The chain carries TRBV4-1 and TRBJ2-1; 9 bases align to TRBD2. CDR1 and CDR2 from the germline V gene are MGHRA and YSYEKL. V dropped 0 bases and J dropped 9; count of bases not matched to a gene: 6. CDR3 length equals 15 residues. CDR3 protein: CASSQEPREGREQFF. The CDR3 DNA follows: TGCGCCAGCAGCCAAGAGCCGCGGGAGGGCCGTGAGCAGTTCTTC.

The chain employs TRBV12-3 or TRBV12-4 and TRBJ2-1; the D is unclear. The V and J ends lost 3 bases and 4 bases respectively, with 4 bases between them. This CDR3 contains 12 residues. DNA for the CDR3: TGTGCCAGCAGTTTCGTTTACAATGAGCAGTTCTTC. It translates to CASSFVYNEQFF.

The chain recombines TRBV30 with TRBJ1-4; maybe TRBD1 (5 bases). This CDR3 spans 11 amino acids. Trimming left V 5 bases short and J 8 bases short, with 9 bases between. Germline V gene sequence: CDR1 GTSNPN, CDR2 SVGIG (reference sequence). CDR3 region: CAWGRDEKLFF. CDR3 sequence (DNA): TGTGCCTGGGGGCGGGACGAAAAACTGTTTTTT.

The CDR3 DNA reads TGTGCCAGCAGTTCCCGGGACAGGGGGGACACTGAAGCTTTCTTT. Translating gives CASSSRDRGDTEAFF. The chain recombines TRBV6-5 with TRBJ1-1, with TRBD1 matching 11 bases. V was pared by 4 bases and J by 3 bases, with 4 bases of the junction left unmatched. Germline V gives CDR1 MNHEY, CDR2 SVGAGI. The CDR3 runs to 15 residues.

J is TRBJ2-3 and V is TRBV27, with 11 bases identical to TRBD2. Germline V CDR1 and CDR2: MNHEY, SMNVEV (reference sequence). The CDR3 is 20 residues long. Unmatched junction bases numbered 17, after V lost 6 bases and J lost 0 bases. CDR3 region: CASSQRGGASGRSSTDTQYF. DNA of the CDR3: TGTGCCAGCAGCCAACGCGGGGGGGCTAGCGGGAGGTCTAGCACAGATACGCAGTATTTT.

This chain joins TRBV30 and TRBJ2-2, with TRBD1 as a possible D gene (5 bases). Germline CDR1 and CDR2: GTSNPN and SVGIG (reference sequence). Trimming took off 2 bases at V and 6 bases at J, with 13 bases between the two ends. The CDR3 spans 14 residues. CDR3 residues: CAWSKGLSSGELFF. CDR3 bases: TGTGCCTGGAGTAAGGGGTTATCGTCCGGGGAGCTGTTTTTT.

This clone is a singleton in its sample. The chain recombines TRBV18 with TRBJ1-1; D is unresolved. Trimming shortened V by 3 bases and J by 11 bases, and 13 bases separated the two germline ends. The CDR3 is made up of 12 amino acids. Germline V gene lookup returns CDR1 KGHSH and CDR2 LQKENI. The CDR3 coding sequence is TGTGCCAGCTCACCCACTCAGGCGGGGGCTTTCTTT. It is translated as CASSPTQAGAFF.

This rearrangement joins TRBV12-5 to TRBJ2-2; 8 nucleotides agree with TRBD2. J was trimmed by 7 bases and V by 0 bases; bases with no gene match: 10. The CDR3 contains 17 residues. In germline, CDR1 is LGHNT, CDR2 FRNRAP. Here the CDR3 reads CASGLVSSGKNHGELFF. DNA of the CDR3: TGTGCTAGTGGTTTGGTTAGTAGCGGGAAGAATCACGGGGAGCTGTTTTTT.

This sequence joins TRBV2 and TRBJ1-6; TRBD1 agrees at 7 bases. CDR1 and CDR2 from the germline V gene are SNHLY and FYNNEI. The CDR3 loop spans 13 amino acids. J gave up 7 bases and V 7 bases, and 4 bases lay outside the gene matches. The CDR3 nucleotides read TGTGCCAGCACCGGGACAGAAAATTCACCCCTCCACTTT. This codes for CASTGTENSPLHF.

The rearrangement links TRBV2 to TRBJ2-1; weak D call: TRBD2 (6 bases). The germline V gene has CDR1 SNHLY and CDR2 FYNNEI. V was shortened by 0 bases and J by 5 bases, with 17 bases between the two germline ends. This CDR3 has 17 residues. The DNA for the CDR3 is TGTGCCAGCAGTGAAGCGCTTCAGGGACTCATGGACAATGAGCAGTTCTTC. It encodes CASSEALQGLMDNEQFF.

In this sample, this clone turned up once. CDR3 in amino acids: CATRAQGAGYGYTF. DNA for the CDR3: TGTGCCACCAGGGCCCAGGGGGCTGGCTATGGCTACACCTTC. V is TRBV15 and J is TRBJ1-2, with 8 nucleotides matching TRBD1. The germline V gene encodes CDR1 LNHNV and CDR2 YYDKDF (reference sequence). The CDR3 contains 14 residues. V lost 6 bases, J lost 4 bases, and 7 bases stayed unmatched.